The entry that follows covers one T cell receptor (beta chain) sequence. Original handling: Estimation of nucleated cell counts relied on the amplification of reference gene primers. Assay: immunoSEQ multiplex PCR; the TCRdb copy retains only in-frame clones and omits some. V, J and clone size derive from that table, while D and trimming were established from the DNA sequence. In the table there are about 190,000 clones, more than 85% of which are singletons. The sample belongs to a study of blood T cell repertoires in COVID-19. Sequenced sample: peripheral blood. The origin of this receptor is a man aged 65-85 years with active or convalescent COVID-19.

CDR3 sequence: CSVGLGGADTQYF. The CDR3 coding sequence is TGCAGCGTTGGCCTGGGGGGGGCAGATACGCAGTATTTT. V usage is TRBV29-1 and J usage is TRBJ2-3; TRBD2 agrees at 7 bases. Per germline, CDR1 SQVTM and CDR2 ANQGSEA. V dropped 4 bases and J dropped 4; count of bases not matched to a gene: 5. The CDR3 runs to 13 residues.